What follows describes a single T cell receptor (beta chain). Data came from immunoSEQ multiplex PCR; TCRdb stores just in-frame clones and leaves some out. The table includes approximately 94,000 clones, roughly 90% detected once. The source of the sample is a study of T cell changes during pregnancy in multiple sclerosis. The specimen comprised peripheral blood, sampled after pregnancy. This clonotype was sampled from a female donor with multiple sclerosis, enrolled in a pregnancy study.

This CDR3 is CASSRGTSGPTDTQYF. The CDR3 DNA follows: TGTGCCAGTAGTAGAGGGACTAGCGGACCCACAGATACGCAGTATTTT. This chain joins TRBV19 and TRBJ2-3; 11 bases match TRBD2. The CDR3 spans 16 residues. Trimming took 4 bases from V and 2 from J; bases not matched to a gene: 5. CDR1 and CDR2 from the germline V gene are LNHDA and SQIVND (reference sequence). The variable domain in full, completed from reference TRBV19 and TRBJ2-3, reads DGGITQSPKYLFRKEGQNVTLSCEQNLNHDAMYWYRQDPGQGLRLIYYSQIVNDFQKGDIAEGYSVSREKKESFPLTVTSAQKNPTAFYLCASSRGTSGPTDTQYFGPGTRLTVL.